Sequencing of this TCR beta chain was carried out in a study of CD8 T cells in ankylosing spondylitis. The CDR3 is made up of 15 amino acids. In germline, CDR1 is SGHRS, CDR2 YFSETQ. Losses at the gene ends were 0 bases for V and 3 bases for J; bases not matched to a gene: 2. MiXCR, applied by TCRdb to the 5' RACE reads, yields one record per CDR3 protein. The sample includes about 360,000 distinct CDR3 sequences, roughly 22% seen only once; the top ten take around 12%. The sequenced sample consisted of blood, either unsorted or a sorted T cell fraction (not recorded which). The chain recombines TRBV5-1 with TRBJ2-3, with 9 positions matching TRBD1. This sequence was found in a male donor with ankylosing spondylitis or in good health (not recorded which). This chain's CDR3 is CASSLDRGLTDTQYF. CDR3 DNA: TGCGCCAGCAGCTTGGACAGGGGGCTAACAGATACGCAGTATTTT.